This T cell receptor (beta chain) was obtained from a study of Graves' ophthalmopathy and Graves' hyperthyroidism. The CDR3 extends over 16 amino acids. The ends lost 5 bases at V and 8 bases at J; junction bases unmatched: 15. CDR1 MNHEY and CDR2 SMNVEV come from the germline V gene (reference sequence). From RNA, the CDR3 regions of TCR beta chains were amplified and sequenced. The first-round RT-PCR employed HTBI primers together with the Qiagen OneStep RT-PCR kit. A multiplex PCR was then performed as the second round. TCRdb independently ran MiXCR on the multiplex PCR reads; one entry per CDR3 protein. This table has 500,000 to 700,000 distinct CDR3 sequences, 22% appearing once.

The chain couples TRBV27 to TRBJ1-3, with 7 nucleotides matching TRBD1. The source material was peripheral blood. The TCR sequence derives from a woman between 18 and 29 years old with stable Graves' hyperthyroidism. Some clones in this sample may be carry-over from other donors' samples. CDR3 coding DNA: TGTGCCAGCAGTCCCTGCCGGACAGGTGCAAGGGACACCATATATTTT. This sequence encodes CASSPCRTGARDTIYF.